Listed below are T cell receptor beta chains from one sample, sequenced in a study of shared clonotypes between healthy human individuals. Sequencing was performed with immunoSEQ multiplex PCR; in TCRdb, only in-frame clones are kept and a portion is missing. In the table there are over a million clones, around three quarters of which are singletons. Sequenced: memory CD4+ T cells from PBMCs. The receptor set was obtained from a man in his late teens or twenties in good health. Some clones in this sample may be carry-over from other donors' samples. The CDR3 runs from the conserved cysteine through the conserved F or W. D genes are given only for firm matches. Clone size is not always given. Where it is, it says once, few, many or a class for expanded clones.

J gene: TRBJ2-3
V gene: TRBV5-1
CDR3 length: 14
clone size: NA
D gene: NA
CDR3 DNA: TGCGCCAGCAATTCCCTAGGAGGAGCAGATACGCAGTATTTT
CDR3 protein: CASNSLGGADTQYF

J gene: TRBJ2-7
V gene: TRBV7-7
CDR3 length: 13
clone size: NA
D gene: NA
CDR3 DNA: TGTGCCAGCAGCTTACAGGGTCCCAGCGAGCAGTACTTC
CDR3 protein: CASSLQGPSEQYF

J gene: TRBJ2-1
V gene: TRBV1
CDR3 length: 16
clone size: once
D gene: NA
CDR3 DNA: TGCACCAGCAGCCGCCTGACTAGCGGGAATGACAATGAGCAGTTCTTC
CDR3 protein: CTSSRLTSGNDNEQFF

J gene: TRBJ2-2
V gene: TRBV5-1
CDR3 length: 16
clone size: NA
D gene: NA
CDR3 DNA: TGCGCCAGCAGCCCCACGGCGGGGTCGAACACCGGGGAGCTGTTTTTT
CDR3 protein: CASSPTAGSNTGELFF

J gene: TRBJ1-2
V gene: TRBV4-1
CDR3 length: 17
clone size: NA
D gene: TRBD1
CDR3 DNA: TGCGCCAGCAGCCAACTCATGGGGGCAGGGGGCAACTATGGCTACACCTTC
CDR3 protein: CASSQLMGAGGNYGYTF

J gene: TRBJ2-7
V gene: TRBV7-3
CDR3 length: 14
clone size: NA
D gene: NA
CDR3 DNA: TGTGCCAGCAGTAAAGAGGGGCAGCGCTACGAGCAGTACTTC
CDR3 protein: CASSKEGQRYEQYF

J gene: TRBJ2-2
V gene: TRBV5-1
CDR3 length: 15
clone size: NA
D gene: TRBD2
CDR3 DNA: TGCGCCAGCAGCTTACCACTAGCGGGAGACGGGGAGCTGTTTTTT
CDR3 protein: CASSLPLAGDGELFF

J gene: TRBJ1-1
V gene: TRBV11-3
CDR3 length: 18
clone size: NA
D gene: NA
CDR3 DNA: TGTGCCAGCAGGTACTGGACAGCCATCCGAACCATGAACACTGAAGCTTTCTTT
CDR3 protein: CASRYWTAIRTMNTEAFF

J gene: TRBJ1-2
V gene: TRBV29-1
CDR3 length: 12
clone size: NA
D gene: NA
CDR3 DNA: TGCAGCGTTGAAGTGATGGGGAATGGCTACACCTTC
CDR3 protein: CSVEVMGNGYTF

J gene: TRBJ2-5
V gene: TRBV2
CDR3 length: 14
clone size: once
D gene: NA
CDR3 DNA: TGTGCCAGCAGTGAAGGGACAGTACAAGAGACCCAGTACTTC
CDR3 protein: CASSEGTVQETQYF

J gene: TRBJ1-1
V gene: TRBV11-2
CDR3 length: 15
clone size: NA
D gene: TRBD1
CDR3 DNA: TGTGCCAGCAGCTTGGAAACAGGGGGAAAGACTGAAGCTTTCTTT
CDR3 protein: CASSLETGGKTEAFF